The T cell receptor beta chain described here comes from a study of blood T cell repertoires in COVID-19. Study-level information: Samples came from the United States, Italy and Spain, spanning acute and convalescent COVID-19.

The study recruited people aged about 18 to 95 years across more than 20 US areas. Clinical histories supplied by participants themselves formed the basis of cohort assignment. In the source study's methods: The assay estimated nucleated cells by amplifying reference gene primers. Method: immunoSEQ multiplex PCR; TCRdb's copy keeps in-frame clones and lacks some. V, J and clone size are taken as reported in that table, and D and trimming were inferred from the DNA itself. This sample yields 300,000 to 350,000 clones, of which 88% are seen a single time; over 4.5% belongs to the top ten. This CDR3 comprises 15 residues. V lost 3 bases and J lost 6, with 17 bases in between. Germline loops: CDR1 MDHEN, CDR2 SYDVKM.

This chain connects TRBV28 to TRBJ1-2; D is unresolved. The sample was PBMCs or T cells enriched from blood (not recorded which). This clonotype was obtained from a man younger than 40 who had recovered from COVID-19. This CDR3 reads CASSFGRGRRDGYTF. CDR3 DNA: TGTGCCAGCAGTTTTGGGCGCGGGCGACGGGATGGCTACACCTTC.